This T cell receptor (beta chain) appears in the sequencing data of a study of shared clonotypes between healthy human individuals. Study results and limitations: The four-donor shared clonotypes exceeded non-shared clonotypes in generation probability, with non-shared ones scoring lower.

Repertoires were generated with immunoSEQ multiplex PCR, while TCRdb's copy carries only in-frame clones and drops some. The table has some 2,100,000 clones, 90% to 95% seen once. Naive CD8 isolation took CD45RO-negative cells positively selected for CCR7 and excluded terminally differentiated effector memory CD45RA+ cells. Turning to this clone: Antigen unknown. This CDR3 is also generated by other DNA sequences in the sample.

The length of the CDR3 is 14 residues. V was clipped by 3 bases and J by 3 bases; unmatched bases: 2. The germline gives CDR1 SGDLS, CDR2 YYNGEE. Sequenced input: naive CD8+ T cells from PBMCs. This rearrangement joins TRBV9 to TRBJ2-7; 11 positions match TRBD2. The origin of this receptor is a man younger than 35 in good health. Some clones in this sample may be carry-over from other donors' samples. CDR3 in DNA: TGTGCCAGCAGCGAGGGGACTAGCGGCTACGAGCAGTACTTC. This codes for CASSEGTSGYEQYF.